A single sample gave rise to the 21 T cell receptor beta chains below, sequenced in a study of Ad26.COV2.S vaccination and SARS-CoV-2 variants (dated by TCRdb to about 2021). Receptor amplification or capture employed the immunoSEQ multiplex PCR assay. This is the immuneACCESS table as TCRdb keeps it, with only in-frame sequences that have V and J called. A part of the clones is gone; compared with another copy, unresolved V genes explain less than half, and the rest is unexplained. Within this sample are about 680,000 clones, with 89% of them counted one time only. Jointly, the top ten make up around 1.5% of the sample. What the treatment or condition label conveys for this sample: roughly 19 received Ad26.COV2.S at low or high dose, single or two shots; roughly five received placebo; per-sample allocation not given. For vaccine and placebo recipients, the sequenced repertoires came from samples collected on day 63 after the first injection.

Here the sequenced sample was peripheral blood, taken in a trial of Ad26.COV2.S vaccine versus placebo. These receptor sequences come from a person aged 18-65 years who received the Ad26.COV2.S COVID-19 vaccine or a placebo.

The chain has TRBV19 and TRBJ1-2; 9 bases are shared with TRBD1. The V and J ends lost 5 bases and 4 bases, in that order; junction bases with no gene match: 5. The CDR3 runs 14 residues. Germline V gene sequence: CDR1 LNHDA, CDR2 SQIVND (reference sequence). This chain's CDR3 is CASSAGTGSYGYTF. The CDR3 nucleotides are TGTGCCAGTAGTGCCGGGACAGGGAGCTATGGCTACACCTTC.

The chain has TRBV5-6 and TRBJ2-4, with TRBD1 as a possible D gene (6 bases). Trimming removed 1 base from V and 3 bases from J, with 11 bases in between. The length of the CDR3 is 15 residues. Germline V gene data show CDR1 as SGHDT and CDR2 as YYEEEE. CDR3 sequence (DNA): TGTGCCAGCAGCTTGTCCCGGACAGACAAAAACATTCAGTACTTC. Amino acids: CASSLSRTDKNIQYF.

CDR3 in amino acids: CASSLVPVTDTQYF. The CDR3 coding sequence is TGTGCCAGCAGCTTGGTTCCGGTCACAGATACGCAGTATTTT. The rearrangement uses TRBV5-6 and TRBJ2-3; D remains unclear. CDR1 is SGHDT, CDR2 YYEEEE, per germline. V lost 0 bases to trimming and J lost 2 bases, with 7 bases between them. The CDR3 runs 14 residues. The full variable domain, in which reference TRBV5-6 and TRBJ2-3 provide the parts outside the CDR3, is DAGVTQSPTHLIKTRGQQVTLRCSPKSGHDTVSWYQQALGQGPQFIFQYYEEEERQRGNFPDRFSGHQFPNYSSELNVNALLLGDSALYLCASSLVPVTDTQYFGPGTRLTVL.

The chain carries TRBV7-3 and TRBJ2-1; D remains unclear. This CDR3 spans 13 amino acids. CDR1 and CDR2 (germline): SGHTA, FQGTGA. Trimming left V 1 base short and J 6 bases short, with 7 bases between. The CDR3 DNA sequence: TGTGCCAGCAGCTTAAAGGGATCCAATGAGCAGTTCTTC. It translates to CASSLKGSNEQFF.

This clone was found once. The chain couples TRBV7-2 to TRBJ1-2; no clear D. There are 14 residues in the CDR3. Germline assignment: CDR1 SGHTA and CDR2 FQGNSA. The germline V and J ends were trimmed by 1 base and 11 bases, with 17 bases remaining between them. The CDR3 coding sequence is TGTGCCAGCAGCTTAGAGGGCCAAACGGGTTTATACACCTTC. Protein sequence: CASSLEGQTGLYTF.

The CDR3, as DNA: TGTGCCAGCACCCCCGGCCAGACTAGCGGGTTTTTCTACGAGCAGTACTTC. Translation: CASTPGQTSGFFYEQYF. The chain employs TRBV28 and TRBJ2-7; TRBD2 matches at 10 bases. Germline V CDR1 and CDR2: MDHEN, SYDVKM. The trim removed 7 bases at V and 3 bases at J, leaving 15 bases unmatched. CDR3 length: 17 amino acids.

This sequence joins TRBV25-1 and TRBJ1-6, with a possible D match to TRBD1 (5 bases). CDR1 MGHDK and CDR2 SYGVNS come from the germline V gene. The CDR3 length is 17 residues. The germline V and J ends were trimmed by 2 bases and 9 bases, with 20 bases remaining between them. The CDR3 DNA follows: TGTGCCAGCAGTGAAGGACTCATGGGGATCGGGACTTCACCCCTCCACTTT. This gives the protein CASSEGLMGIGTSPLHF. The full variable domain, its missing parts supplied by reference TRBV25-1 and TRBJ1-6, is EADIYQTPRYLVIGTGKKITLECSQTMGHDKMYWYQQDPGMELHLIHYSYGVNSTEKGDLSSESTVSRIRTEHFPLTLESARPSHTSQYLCASSEGLMGIGTSPLHFGNGTRLTVT.

CDR3 DNA: TGTGCCAGCAGTTCCGAGGACAGGTCTCCCCTCCACTTT. Its translation is CASSSEDRSPLHF. V and J are TRBV6-5 and TRBJ1-6, with 7 bases matching TRBD1. The CDR3 runs to 13 residues. Germline values: CDR1 MNHEY, CDR2 SVGAGI. The junction had 7 bases not matched to a gene; V was cut back by 4 bases and J by 13 bases.

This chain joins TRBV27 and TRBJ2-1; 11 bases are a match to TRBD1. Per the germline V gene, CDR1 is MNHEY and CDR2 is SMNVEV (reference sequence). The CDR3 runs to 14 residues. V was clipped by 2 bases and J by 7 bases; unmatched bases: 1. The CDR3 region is CASSLRDRGNEQFF. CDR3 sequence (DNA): TGTGCCAGCAGTTTAAGGGACAGGGGGAATGAGCAGTTCTTC.

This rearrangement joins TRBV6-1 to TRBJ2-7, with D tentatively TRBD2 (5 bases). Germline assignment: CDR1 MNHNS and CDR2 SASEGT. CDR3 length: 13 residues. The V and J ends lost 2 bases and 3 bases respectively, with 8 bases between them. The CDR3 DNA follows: TGTGCCAGCAGTGAACGGGGTTTCTACGAGCAGTACTTC. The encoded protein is CASSERGFYEQYF.

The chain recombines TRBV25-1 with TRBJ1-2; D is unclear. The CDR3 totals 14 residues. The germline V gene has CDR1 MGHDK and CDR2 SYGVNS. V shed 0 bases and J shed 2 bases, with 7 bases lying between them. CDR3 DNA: TGTGCCAGCAGTGAATATGGCAGGAACTATGGCTACACCTTC. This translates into CASSEYGRNYGYTF.

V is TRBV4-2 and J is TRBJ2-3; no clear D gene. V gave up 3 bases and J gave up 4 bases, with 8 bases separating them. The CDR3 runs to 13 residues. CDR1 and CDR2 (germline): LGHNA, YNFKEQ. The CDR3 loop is CASSHPGADTQYF. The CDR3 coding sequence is TGTGCCAGCAGCCACCCCGGTGCAGATACGCAGTATTTT.

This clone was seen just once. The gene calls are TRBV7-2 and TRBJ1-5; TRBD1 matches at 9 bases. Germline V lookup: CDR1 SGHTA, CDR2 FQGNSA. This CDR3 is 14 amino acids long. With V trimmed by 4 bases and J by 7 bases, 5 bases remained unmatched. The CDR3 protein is CASSSGQGIQPQHF. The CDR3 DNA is TGTGCCAGCAGCTCCGGACAGGGGATCCAGCCCCAGCATTTT.

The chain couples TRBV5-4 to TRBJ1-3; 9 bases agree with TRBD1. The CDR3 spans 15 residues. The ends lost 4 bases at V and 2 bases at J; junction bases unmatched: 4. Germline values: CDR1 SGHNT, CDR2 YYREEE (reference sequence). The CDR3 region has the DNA TGTGCCAGCAGCGTAGGACAGGGGCCTGGAAACACCATATATTTT. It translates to CASSVGQGPGNTIYF.

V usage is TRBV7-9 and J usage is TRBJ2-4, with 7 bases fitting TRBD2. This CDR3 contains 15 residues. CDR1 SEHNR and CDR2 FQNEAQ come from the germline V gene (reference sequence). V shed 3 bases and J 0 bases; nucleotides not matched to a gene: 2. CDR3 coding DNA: TGTGCCAGCAGCTTGTTAGCGGGAGCCAAAAACATTCAGTACTTC. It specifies CASSLLAGAKNIQYF.

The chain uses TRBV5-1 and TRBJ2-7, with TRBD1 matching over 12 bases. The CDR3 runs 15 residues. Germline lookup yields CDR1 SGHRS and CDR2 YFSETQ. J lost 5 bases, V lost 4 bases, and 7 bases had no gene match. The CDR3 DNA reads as TGCGCCAGCAGCCTGGGACAGGGGGCGTTTAACGAGCAGTACTTC. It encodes CASSLGQGAFNEQYF.

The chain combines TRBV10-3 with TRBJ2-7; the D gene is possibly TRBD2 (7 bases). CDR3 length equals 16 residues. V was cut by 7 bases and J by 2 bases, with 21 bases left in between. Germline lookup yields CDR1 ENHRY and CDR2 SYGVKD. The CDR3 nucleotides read TGTGCCATCAAGGGGGGGGACTCGGCTACCCCCTACGAGCAGTACTTC. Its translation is CAIKGGDSATPYEQYF.

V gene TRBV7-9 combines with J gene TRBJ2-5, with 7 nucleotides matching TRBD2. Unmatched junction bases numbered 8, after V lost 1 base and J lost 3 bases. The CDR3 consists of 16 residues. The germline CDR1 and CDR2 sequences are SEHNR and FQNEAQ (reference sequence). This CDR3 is CASSLEGWLAEETQYF. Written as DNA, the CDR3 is TGTGCCAGCAGCTTAGAGGGTTGGCTAGCGGAAGAGACCCAGTACTTC.

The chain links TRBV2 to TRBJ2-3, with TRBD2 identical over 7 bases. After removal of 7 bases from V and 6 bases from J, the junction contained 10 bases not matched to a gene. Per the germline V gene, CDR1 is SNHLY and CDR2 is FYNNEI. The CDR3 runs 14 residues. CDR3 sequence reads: CASTASGPPDTQYF. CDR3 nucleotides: TGTGCCAGCACCGCTAGCGGACCCCCGGATACGCAGTATTTT.

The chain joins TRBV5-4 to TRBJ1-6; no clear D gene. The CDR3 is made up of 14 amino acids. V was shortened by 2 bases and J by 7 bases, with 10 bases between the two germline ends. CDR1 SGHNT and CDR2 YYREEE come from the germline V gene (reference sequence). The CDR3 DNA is TGTGCCAGCAGCTTCGACGGATTAAATTCACCCCTCCACTTT. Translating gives CASSFDGLNSPLHF.

The CDR3 sequence: CASSLGDRVDTEQFF. The CDR3 DNA sequence: TGTGCCAGCAGCTTGGGGGACAGAGTCGACACTGAGCAGTTCTTC. The chain couples TRBV11-2 to TRBJ2-1, with 7 nucleotides matching TRBD1. This CDR3 contains 15 residues. The V and J ends lost 3 bases and 9 bases, in that order; junction bases with no gene match: 11. The germline V gene has CDR1 SGHAT and CDR2 FQNNGV.